These 25 T cell receptor beta chains share one sample of origin, sequenced in a study of shared clonotypes between healthy human individuals. Produced via immunoSEQ multiplex PCR; TCRdb's table is partial and in-frame only. The top ten clones hold about 1.5% of a sample with about 980,000 clones, around 80% of them seen once. Sequenced: memory CD4+ T cells sorted from blood. Stated subset: CD45RA-negative fraction. These receptors were obtained from a man younger than 35 in good health.

The rearrangement uses TRBV1 and TRBJ2-5; the table's D call, TRBD2, has no DNA check behind it. TRBV1 is a listed pseudogene. The CDR3 has 15 amino acids. CDR3 sequence (DNA): TGCACCAGCAGCCAGGGTAGCGGGGGGCACGAGACCCAGTACTTC. Its translation is CTSSQGSGGHETQYF.

The chain's CDR3 is CASADQPQHF. DNA of the CDR3: TGCGCCAGCGCTGATCAGCCCCAGCATTTT. The chain has TRBV10-1 and TRBJ1-5; the D is unclear. Germline CDR1 reads WNHNN; CDR2 reads SYGVQD (reference sequence). There are 10 residues in the CDR3. Between the trimmed V and J ends, which lost 8 bases and 5 bases, there was a span of 4 bases.

In the case of this clone: Distinct nucleotide sequences in the sample also encode this CDR3. The rearrangement uses TRBV7-9 and TRBJ1-3; D ambiguous. CDR1 SEHNR and CDR2 FQNEAQ come from the germline V gene (reference sequence). This CDR3 region has 12 residues. The V and J ends lost 0 bases and 4 bases respectively, with 1 base between them. This CDR3 reads CASSLAGNTIYF. The CDR3 DNA reads as TGTGCCAGCAGCTTAGCGGGAAACACCATATATTTT.

This clone was detected only a few times. This chain uses TRBV30 with TRBJ1-6; tentative D call: TRBD1 (6 bases). Trimming took off 0 bases at V and 7 bases at J, with 13 bases between the two ends. The germline V gene has CDR1 GTSNPN and CDR2 SVGIG (reference sequence). This CDR3 spans 15 amino acids. The CDR3: CAWSVPGAGNSPLHF. The CDR3 DNA reads as TGTGCCTGGAGTGTCCCAGGGGCTGGGAATTCACCCCTCCACTTT.

This clone has at least ten counts. The chain employs TRBV5-6 and TRBJ1-1; 7 bases line up with TRBD1. J was trimmed by 3 bases and V by 6 bases; bases with no gene match: 8. There are 14 residues in the CDR3. CDR1 is SGHDT, CDR2 YYEEEE, per germline. The chain's CDR3 is CASTRGRGYTEAFF. CDR3 bases: TGTGCCAGCACAAGGGGCAGGGGGTACACTGAAGCTTTCTTT.

V and J are TRBV28 and TRBJ1-6; the match to TRBD1 covers 7 bases. From germline, CDR1 is MDHEN and CDR2 SYDVKM. The CDR3 extends over 15 amino acids. The V segment lost 7 bases and the J segment 7 bases; nucleotides outside the gene matches: 10. As DNA, the CDR3 is TGTGCCAGCACCCCCCGGGACAGAAAAAATTCACCCCTCCACTTT. Translating gives CASTPRDRKNSPLHF. The full variable domain, its missing parts supplied by reference TRBV28 and TRBJ1-6, is DVKVTQSSRYLVKRTGEKVFLECVQDMDHENMFWYRQDPGLGLRLIYFSYDVKMKEKGDIPEGYSVSREKKERFSLILESASTNQTSMYLCASTPRDRKNSPLHFGNGTRLTVT.

V and J are TRBV20-1 and TRBJ2-5; no firm D call. In germline, CDR1 is DFQATT, CDR2 SNEGSKA (reference sequence). V shed 6 bases and J shed 5 bases, with 10 bases lying between them. CDR3 length equals 11 residues. The chain's CDR3 is CSATAGETQYF. In nucleotides, the CDR3 is TGCAGTGCGACGGCCGGGGAGACCCAGTACTTC.

There are many counts of this clone. The genes are TRBV10-3 and TRBJ2-3, with D perhaps TRBD1 (6 bases). Germline values: CDR1 ENHRY, CDR2 SYGVKD. Between the trimmed V and J ends, which lost 5 bases and 2 bases, there was a span of 8 bases. There are 13 residues in the CDR3. The CDR3 protein is CAISTGFTDTQYF. The CDR3 DNA reads as TGTGCCATCAGTACAGGGTTCACAGATACGCAGTATTTT.

A single count supports this clone. The V call is TRBV18, the J call TRBJ2-1, with D perhaps given as TRBD1 or TRBD2 (6 bases each). Per the germline V gene, CDR1 is KGHSH and CDR2 is LQKENI. Trimming removed 3 bases at V and 3 bases at J, with 12 bases between. The CDR3 covers 15 residues. The DNA of the CDR3 is TGTGCCAGCTCACCTCCCGGGGGCGACTACAATGAGCAGTTCTTC. Its protein is CASSPPGGDYNEQFF.

This clone has a count of ten or more. This chain joins TRBV7-9 and TRBJ2-1; D perhaps matches TRBD2 (6 bases). The CDR3 consists of 18 residues. Trimming shortened V by 5 bases and J by 2 bases, and 22 bases separated the two germline ends. Germline V lookup: CDR1 SEHNR, CDR2 FQNEAQ (reference sequence). CDR3 in DNA: TGTGCCAGCAGCCCAAATAGCGGAGTAATAGGAGCCTACAATGAGCAGTTCTTC. Amino acid sequence: CASSPNSGVIGAYNEQFF.

The V gene is TRBV20-1, the J gene TRBJ2-7; D gene ambiguous. Trimming stripped 5 bases from V and 5 bases from J, with 4 bases between. The CDR3 covers 9 residues. Germline V gene sequence: CDR1 DFQATT, CDR2 SNEGSKA (reference sequence). CDR3 sequence: CSAEHEQYF. The CDR3 DNA reads TGCAGTGCTGAGCACGAGCAGTACTTC.

In this sample, this clone turned up many times. This chain connects TRBV6-5 to TRBJ1-2; D perhaps matches TRBD1 (5 bases). From germline, CDR1 is MNHEY and CDR2 SVGAGI. The length of the CDR3 is 16 residues. Trimming shortened V by 2 bases and J by 8 bases, and 21 bases separated the two germline ends. This CDR3 is CASSYPTGTPLGGYTF. The CDR3 nucleotides read TGTGCCAGCAGTTACCCCACCGGGACGCCACTTGGGGGCTACACCTTC.

This sequence joins TRBV28 and TRBJ2-7; the D gene is possibly TRBD1 (6 bases). The CDR3 runs to 14 residues. Trimming stripped 2 bases from V and 3 bases from J, with 11 bases between. CDR1 and CDR2 from the germline V gene are MDHEN and SYDVKM. The CDR3: CASSLSTGLYEQYF. The DNA for the CDR3 is TGTGCCAGCAGTTTAAGTACAGGGCTCTACGAGCAGTACTTC.

This clone was counted a few times. The rearrangement uses TRBV7-9 and TRBJ1-1; D ambiguous. There are 14 residues in the CDR3. The germline CDR1 and CDR2 sequences are SEHNR and FQNEAQ (reference sequence). V was pared by 5 bases and J by 2 bases, with 12 bases between. CDR3 DNA: TGTGCCAGCAGCGTAATGAGGACCAACACTGAAGCTTTCTTT. This encodes CASSVMRTNTEAFF. Filled out from reference TRBV7-9 and TRBJ1-1, the complete variable domain reads DTGVSQNPRHKITKRGQNVTFRCDPISEHNRLYWYRQTLGQGPEFLTYFQNEAQLEKSRLLSDRFSAERPKGSFSTLEIQRTEQGDSAMYLCASSVMRTNTEAFFGQGTRLTVV.

V gene TRBV9 combines with J gene TRBJ2-2; D not certain. The CDR3 is 13 residues long. The germline V gene has CDR1 SGDLS and CDR2 YYNGEE. Trimming left V 2 bases short and J 5 bases short, with 7 bases between. Here the CDR3 DNA reads TGTGCCAGCAGCGTCGGGTCAACCGGGGAGCTGTTTTTT. Its translation: CASSVGSTGELFF.

The chain is built from TRBV9 and TRBJ2-3; TRBD2 agrees at 8 bases. V shed 2 bases and J 2 bases; nucleotides not matched to a gene: 7. The CDR3 is made up of 16 amino acids. The germline V gene encodes CDR1 SGDLS and CDR2 YYNGEE. In nucleotides, the CDR3 is TGTGCCAGCAGCGTCGGGGGGGGGACCCACACAGATACGCAGTATTTT. Protein: CASSVGGGTHTDTQYF.

The chain uses TRBV19 and TRBJ1-3, with D unclear. Germline CDR1 reads LNHDA; CDR2 reads SQIVND (reference sequence). V lost 5 bases and J 0 bases, leaving 14 bases between the germline ends. The CDR3 is 16 residues long. CDR3 protein: CASSSWGTSSGNTIYF. In DNA, the CDR3 is TGTGCCAGTAGTTCCTGGGGAACAAGCTCTGGAAACACCATATATTTT. Combining the CDR3 with reference TRBV19 and TRBJ1-3 gives the whole variable domain DGGITQSPKYLFRKEGQNVTLSCEQNLNHDAMYWYRQDPGQGLRLIYYSQIVNDFQKGDIAEGYSVSREKKESFPLTVTSAQKNPTAFYLCASSSWGTSSGNTIYFGEGSWLTVV.

The J gene is TRBJ1-3, the V gene TRBV5-1; no clear D. This CDR3 is 15 amino acids long. Germline CDR1 and CDR2: SGHRS and YFSETQ. The germline V and J ends were trimmed by 6 bases and 0 bases, with 13 bases remaining between them. CDR3 amino acids: CASTSRTGSGNTIYF. The CDR3 DNA is TGCGCCAGCACCTCCAGGACGGGCTCTGGAAACACCATATATTTT.

V and J are TRBV5-1 and TRBJ1-1; D unresolved. CDR1 and CDR2 (germline): SGHRS, YFSETQ. The V end was cut by 2 bases, the J end by 0 bases, with 8 bases between. The length of the CDR3 is 14 residues. CDR3 sequence reads: CASSLMIMNTEAFF. CDR3 in DNA: TGCGCCAGCAGCTTAATGATTATGAACACTGAAGCTTTCTTT.

Comments on this clone: This same CDR3 is encoded by further DNA sequences in the sample. The chain employs TRBV10-3 and TRBJ2-3; no clear D. Trimming took off 4 bases at V and 5 bases at J, with 4 bases between the two ends. Germline CDR1 is ENHRY and CDR2 is SYGVKD. The CDR3 has 11 amino acids. CDR3 sequence (DNA): TGTGCCATCAGTGTAAGAGATACGCAGTATTTT. It is translated as CAISVRDTQYF.

This chain links TRBV30 with TRBJ2-1; D call uncertain. Trimming cost V 4 bases and J 1 base, with 8 bases left between them. Germline assignment: CDR1 GTSNPN and CDR2 SVGIG (reference sequence). The CDR3 spans 13 residues. The CDR3 coding sequence is TGTGCCTGGAAACGGCGGTCCTACAATGAGCAGTTCTTC. It is translated as CAWKRRSYNEQFF.

V is TRBV15 and J is TRBJ2-5, with D possibly being TRBD1 or TRBD2 (5 bases each). In germline, CDR1 is LNHNV, CDR2 YYDKDF (reference sequence). This CDR3 has 16 residues. V was clipped by 0 bases and J by 5 bases, with 16 bases between them. CDR3 sequence: CATSRDGLSAGETQYF. CDR3 nucleotides: TGTGCCACCAGCAGAGATGGACTTAGCGCAGGGGAGACCCAGTACTTC.

This clone was detected a few times. The chain combines TRBV5-4 with TRBJ2-7; D remains ambiguous. Germline V lookup: CDR1 SGHNT, CDR2 YYREEE (reference sequence). Trimming took off 2 bases at V and 3 bases at J, with 6 bases between the two ends. CDR3 size: 12 residues. This CDR3 is CASSFYGYEQYF. In DNA form, the CDR3 reads TGTGCCAGCAGCTTCTATGGCTACGAGCAGTACTTC.

This chain uses TRBV2 with TRBJ2-3, with 10 bases fitting TRBD2. V was pared by 7 bases and J by 2 bases, with 9 bases of the junction left unmatched. This CDR3 comprises 16 residues. Germline V gene lookup returns CDR1 SNHLY and CDR2 FYNNEI. The CDR3 loop reads CASTQELAGATDTQYF. The DNA of the CDR3 is TGTGCCAGCACCCAGGAGCTAGCGGGAGCCACAGATACGCAGTATTTT.

This sequence joins TRBV29-1 and TRBJ1-2, with 7 bases lining up with TRBD1. The CDR3 contains 13 residues. Germline V CDR1 and CDR2: SQVTM, ANQGSEA. Trimming at V came to 6 bases and at J to 2 bases, leaving 6 bases not matched to a gene. CDR3 bases: TGCAGCGTCCTCGACAGGGCCAACTATGGCTACACCTTC. This translates into CSVLDRANYGYTF.